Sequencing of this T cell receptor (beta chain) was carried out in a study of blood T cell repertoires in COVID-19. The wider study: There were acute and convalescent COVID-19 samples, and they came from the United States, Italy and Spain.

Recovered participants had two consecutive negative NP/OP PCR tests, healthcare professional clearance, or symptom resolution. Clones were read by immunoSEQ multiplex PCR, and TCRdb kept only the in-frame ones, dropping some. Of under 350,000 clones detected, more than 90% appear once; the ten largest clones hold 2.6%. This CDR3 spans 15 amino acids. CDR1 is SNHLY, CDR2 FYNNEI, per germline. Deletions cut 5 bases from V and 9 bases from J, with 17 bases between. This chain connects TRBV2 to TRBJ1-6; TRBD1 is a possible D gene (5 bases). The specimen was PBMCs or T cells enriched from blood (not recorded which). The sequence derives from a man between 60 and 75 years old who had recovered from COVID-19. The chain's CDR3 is CASSPNTGGSSPLHF. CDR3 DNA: TGTGCCAGCAGTCCGAATACGGGGGGAAGTTCACCCCTCCACTTT.